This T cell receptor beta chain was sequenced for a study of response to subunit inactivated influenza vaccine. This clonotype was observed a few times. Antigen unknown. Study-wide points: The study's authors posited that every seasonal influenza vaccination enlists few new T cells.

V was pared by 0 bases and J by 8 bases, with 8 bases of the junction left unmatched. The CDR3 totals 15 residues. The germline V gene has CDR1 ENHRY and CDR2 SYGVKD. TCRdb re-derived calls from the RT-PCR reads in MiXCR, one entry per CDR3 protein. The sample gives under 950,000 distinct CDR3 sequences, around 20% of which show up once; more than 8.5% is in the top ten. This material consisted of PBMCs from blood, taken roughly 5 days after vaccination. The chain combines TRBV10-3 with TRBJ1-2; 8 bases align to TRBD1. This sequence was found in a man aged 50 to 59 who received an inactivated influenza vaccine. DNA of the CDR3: TGTGCCATCAGTGAGTCGGGCCAGGGGGCTGGAGGCTACACCTTC. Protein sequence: CAISESGQGAGGYTF.